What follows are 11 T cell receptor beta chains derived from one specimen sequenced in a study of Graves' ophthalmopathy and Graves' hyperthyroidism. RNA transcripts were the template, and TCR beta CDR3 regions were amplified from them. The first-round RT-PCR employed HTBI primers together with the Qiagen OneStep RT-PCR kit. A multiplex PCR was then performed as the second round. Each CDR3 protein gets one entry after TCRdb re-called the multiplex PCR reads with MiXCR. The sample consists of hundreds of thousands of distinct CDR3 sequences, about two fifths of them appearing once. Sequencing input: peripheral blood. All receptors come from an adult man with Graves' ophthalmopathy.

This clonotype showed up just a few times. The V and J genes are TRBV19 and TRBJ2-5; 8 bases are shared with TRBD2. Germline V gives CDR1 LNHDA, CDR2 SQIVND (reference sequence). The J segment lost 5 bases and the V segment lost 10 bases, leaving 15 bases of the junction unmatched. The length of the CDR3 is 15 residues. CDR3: CATTRGGDPSETQYF. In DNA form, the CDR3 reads TGTGCCACTACCCGGGGGGGGGATCCCAGCGAGACCCAGTACTTC. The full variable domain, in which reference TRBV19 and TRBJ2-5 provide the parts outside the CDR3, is DGGITQSPKYLFRKEGQNVTLSCEQNLNHDAMYWYRQDPGQGLRLIYYSQIVNDFQKGDIAEGYSVSREKKESFPLTVTSAQKNPTAFYLCATTRGGDPSETQYFGPGTRLLVL.

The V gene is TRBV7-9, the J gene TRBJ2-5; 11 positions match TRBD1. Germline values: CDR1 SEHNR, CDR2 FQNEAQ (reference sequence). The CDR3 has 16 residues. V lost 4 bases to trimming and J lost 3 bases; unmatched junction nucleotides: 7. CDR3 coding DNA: TGTGCCAGCAGCTCGCCGGGACAGGGGGGTAAAGAGACCCAGTACTTC. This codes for CASSSPGQGGKETQYF.

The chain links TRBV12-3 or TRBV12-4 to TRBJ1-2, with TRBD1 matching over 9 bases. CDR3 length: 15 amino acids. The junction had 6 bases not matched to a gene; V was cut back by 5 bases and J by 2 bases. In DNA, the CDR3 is TGTGCCAGCAGTCCCCGACAGGGGGTAAACTATGGCTACACCTTC. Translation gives CASSPRQGVNYGYTF.

The CDR3 region has the DNA TGCAGCCGACGAGCGGGGGGGGAGACCCAGTACTTC. It yields the protein CSRRAGGETQYF. J is TRBJ2-5 and V is TRBV29-1; 10 positions agree with TRBD2. The CDR3 runs to 12 residues. CDR1 and CDR2 (germline): SQVTM, ANQGSEA. Unmatched junction bases numbered 5, after V lost 8 bases and J lost 5 bases.

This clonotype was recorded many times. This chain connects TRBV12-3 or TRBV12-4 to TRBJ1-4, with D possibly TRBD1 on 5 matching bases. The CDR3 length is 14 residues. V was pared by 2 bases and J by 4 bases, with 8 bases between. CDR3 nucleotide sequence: TGTGCCAGCAGTTTAATGGGGCATAATGAAAAACTGTTTTTT. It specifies CASSLMGHNEKLFF.

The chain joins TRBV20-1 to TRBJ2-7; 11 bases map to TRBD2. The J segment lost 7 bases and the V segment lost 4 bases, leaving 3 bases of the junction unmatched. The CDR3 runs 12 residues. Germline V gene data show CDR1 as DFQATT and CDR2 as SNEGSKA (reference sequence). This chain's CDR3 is CSATGLAEEQYF. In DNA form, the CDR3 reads TGCAGTGCTACGGGACTAGCGGAGGAGCAGTACTTC.

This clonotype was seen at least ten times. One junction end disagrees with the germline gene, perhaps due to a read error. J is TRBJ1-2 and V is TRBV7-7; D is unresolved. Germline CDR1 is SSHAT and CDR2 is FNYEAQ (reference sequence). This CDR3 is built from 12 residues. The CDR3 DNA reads TGTGCTAGCAGCTCCCCCTCCAATGGCTACACCTTC. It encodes CASSSPSNGYTF.

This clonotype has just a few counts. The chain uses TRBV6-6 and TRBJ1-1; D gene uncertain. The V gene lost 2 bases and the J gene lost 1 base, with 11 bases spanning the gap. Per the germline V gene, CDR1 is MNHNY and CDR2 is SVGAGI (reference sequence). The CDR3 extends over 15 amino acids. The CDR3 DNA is TGTGCCAGCAGTTACAACCGGGATAAGAACACTGAAGCTTTCTTT. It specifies CASSYNRDKNTEAFF.

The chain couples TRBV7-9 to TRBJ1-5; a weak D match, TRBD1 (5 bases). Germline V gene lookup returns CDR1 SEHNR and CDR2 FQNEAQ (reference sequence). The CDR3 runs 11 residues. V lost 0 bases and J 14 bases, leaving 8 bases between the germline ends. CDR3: CASSLAGTEHF. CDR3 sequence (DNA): TGTGCCAGCAGCTTAGCCGGGACTGAGCATTTT.

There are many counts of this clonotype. CDR3 sequence reads: CATTQGTRSTDTQYF. The CDR3 DNA sequence: TGTGCCACCACTCAGGGGACACGGTCCACAGATACGCAGTATTTT. This chain uses TRBV15 with TRBJ2-3; D may be TRBD1 (6 bases). Trimming took 7 bases from V and 2 from J, leaving 16 bases between them. The CDR3 consists of 15 residues. The germline gives CDR1 LNHNV, CDR2 YYDKDF (reference sequence).

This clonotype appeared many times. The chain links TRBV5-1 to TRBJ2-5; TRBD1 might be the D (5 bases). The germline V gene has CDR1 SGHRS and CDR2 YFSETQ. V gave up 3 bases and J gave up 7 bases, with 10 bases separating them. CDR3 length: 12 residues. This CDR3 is CASSSERGTQYF. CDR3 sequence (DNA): TGCGCCAGCAGCTCAGAAAGGGGGACCCAGTACTTC.